This TCR beta chain was documented in a study of molecular identifiers for immune sequencing clone quantification (dated by TCRdb to the late 2010s). A note on the overall study: For a replicate experiment, RNA from around 20,000 or 100,000 naive CD8 T cells was divided into five aliquots, of which four were sequenced. This methods study used CD8 T cells to benchmark TCR RNA copy counting and molecular-identifier clustering-based TCR repertoire sequencing (MIDCIRS). What the study reported, not specific to this receptor: Modeling estimated roughly 3 recovered TCR RNA copies per cell, compared with about ten by digital PCR, which implies about 30% capture efficiency. Without barcode sub-clustering, chimeric consensus sequences inflated TCR diversity; chimeras reached as high as 47%. In CMV-specific effector cells, clones with more than 20 RNA copies accounted for over 97% of molecules, whereas in naive cells such clones accounted for under 1%. The naive libraries included spiked-in Jurkat TCR RNA (fewer than 11 copies' worth), and this Jurkat TCR RNA is not part of the donor repertoire. The sizes of highly expanded clones could end up underestimated when identical TCR molecules share a barcode. Even against a background of around 900,000 naive CD8 T cells, spiked-in Jurkat TCR RNA amounting to a single cell's worth was reported to be detectable.

For CDR1 and CDR2, the germline V gene (reference sequence) lists MNHEY and SMNVEV. The CDR3 sequence holds 13 residues, the cysteine and phenylalanine included. This entry keeps only the CDR3 DNA: 39 bases, framed from base 1. Naive CD8 T cell libraries were made from approximately 20,000 to 1,000,000 sorted cells using 10%, 30% or 50% of purified RNA. Naive CD8 T cells, defined as CD8+CD4-CCR7+CD45RA+, were FACS-sorted into RLT Plus buffer on a BD FACSAria II. Detection sensitivity was tested by spiking Jurkat RNA equal to ten or so TCR copies' worth into samples containing roughly 17,000-1,000,000 naive CD8 T cells. Enrichment of CD8 T cells was done with RosetteSep CD8+ T Cell Enrichment Cocktail plus Ficoll-Paque, and ACK red cell lysis came afterward. This clonotype appeared once. This receptor's antigen is unknown. The junction differs from germline at one of its ends, possibly a read error.

The library relied on PCR. TCRdb lists the instrument as NextSeq 500. Bulk TCR libraries were prepared as previously described, using TCR primers listed in Table S5. Total RNA was purified with the Qiagen AllPrep DNA/RNA kit. Before analysis, reads from multiple sequencing runs of the same library were pooled. The study's processing was this. Reads were retained only if the reads had an exact TCR constant sequence, and the retained reads were trimmed to 150 nt and grouped according to their 12-nt molecular barcodes. Within each barcode group, reads were sub-clustered at a 15% Levenshtein threshold, and quality-weighted consensus sequences were built per RNA molecule. Non-functional sequences were excluded, and lower-count sequences lying one edit away from another sequence were also excluded. On the basis of fitting two negative binomial distributions, barcode sub-clusters with fewer than 20% of the maximum read count were discarded. TCRdb ran its own pipeline on the public reads, namely fastp trimming at Q25 and MiXCR clone calling, and kept in-frame beta chains. For every CDR3 protein sequence, its rows merge into one entry that carries the most common genes and DNA. In this record, the V and J calls reflect TCRdb's handling and not the investigators' own analysis. For this sample the table gives under 800,000 distinct CDR3 sequences, of which about 25% were detected only once. The top ten constitute about 0.84% of the sample.

Sequencing used naive CD8+ T cells from blood, with Jurkat cell RNA spiked in. Sample cell subset or site, as interpreted from the label and publication: FACS-sorted CD8+CD4-CCR7+CD45RA+ naive T cells. The V and J genes are TRBV27 and TRBJ1-5; the D gene is possibly TRBD1, with 6 bases matching. The TCR comes from a human donor in good health. Some libraries in this study had Jurkat cell RNA spiked in. In nucleotides, the sequence is TGTGCCGGCGGGGGGGGGGGCGGTCAGCCCCGGCATTTT. Translated, it reads CAGGGGGGQPRHF.